This T cell receptor beta chain was recovered during a study of TIL therapy for anti-PD-1-resistant metastatic lung cancer. Across the study: Half of patients were current or former smokers.

The libraries were made with immunoSEQ v3. The repertoire was sequenced with immunoSEQ multiplex PCR; TCRdb's copy has only in-frame clones and lacks some. The table records around 100,000 clones, 55% to 75% of them present only once. This clone was detected many times. Its matching antigen is unknown. Time point noted: pre-treatment sample, taken before nivolumab and TIL therapy. Most excised metastases sampled were pleural nodules or supraclavicular lymph nodes. General study findings and limits: This highly selected cohort may not generalize to typical lung cancer patients.

Trimming left V 3 bases short and J 0 bases short, with 9 bases between. The CDR3 is 14 amino acids. Germline V CDR1 and CDR2: DFQATT, SNEGSKA (reference sequence). This receptor was identified in a person aged 25-85 years with non-small cell lung cancer. This sequence joins TRBV20-1 and TRBJ1-3; D perhaps matches TRBD1 (5 bases). The specimen was tumor tissue, collected at baseline. The CDR3 spells CSASDRSSGNTIYF. Written as DNA, the CDR3 is TGCAGTGCTAGTGACAGATCCTCTGGAAACACCATATATTTT.